The rows below give T cell receptor beta chains drawn from one sample of a study of T cell repertoires in cytomegalovirus infection. TCRdb independently ran MiXCR on the reads; one entry per CDR3 protein. The repertoire includes over 450,000 distinct CDR3 sequences, around 11% of them detected once, and roughly 10% sits in the top ten. The specimen was PBMCs. The receptors were gathered from a human donor in good health (CMV status not recorded). Some clones in this sample may be carry-over from other donors' samples. CDR3s include the opening cysteine and the closing phenylalanine or tryptophan. Each record gives: CDR3 DNA, CDR3 protein, D gene, clone size, V gene, J gene. A D gene is named only where the DNA matches it firmly. Expanded clones get a size class; other rows say once, few or many, or leave the size out.

cdr3_nt: TGTGCCAGCAGCCAAGTTGTCGGCTCCTACGAGCAGTACTTC
cdr3_aa: CASSQVVGSYEQYF
d_call: .
clone_size: .
v_call: TRBV3-1
j_call: TRBJ2-7

cdr3_nt: TGTGCCAGCAGTTCCCCGGGATCCGCCCTCTATGGCTACACCTTC
cdr3_aa: CASSSPGSALYGYTF
d_call: .
clone_size: few
v_call: TRBV6-1
j_call: TRBJ1-2

cdr3_nt: TGTGCCAGCAGCCAGAGACAAGAAGAGACCCAGTACTTC
cdr3_aa: CASSQRQEETQYF
d_call: .
clone_size: many
v_call: TRBV7-2
j_call: TRBJ2-5

cdr3_nt: TGCGCCAGCAGCCAGGCCGCGCGGGGCGAGCAGTACTTC
cdr3_aa: CASSQAARGEQYF
d_call: .
clone_size: many
v_call: TRBV4-1
j_call: TRBJ2-7

cdr3_nt: TGTGCCAGCTCAGCGGACGGGCCGGAGGAGACCCAGTACTTC
cdr3_aa: CASSADGPEETQYF
d_call: .
clone_size: few
v_call: TRBV18
j_call: TRBJ2-5

cdr3_nt: TGTGCCAGCAGTGTCGGACTAGCGGGGGGGCCGGGGGATGAAAAACTGTTTTTT
cdr3_aa: CASSVGLAGGPGDEKLFF
d_call: .
clone_size: .
v_call: TRBV2
j_call: TRBJ1-4

cdr3_nt: TGTGCCAGCAGAATCGCGACGGACAGGGGGCTCTACGAGCAGTACTTC
cdr3_aa: CASRIATDRGLYEQYF
d_call: TRBD1
clone_size: many
v_call: TRBV2
j_call: TRBJ2-7

cdr3_nt: TGTGCCAGCAGCCTGGGACGGTACTACGAGCAGTACTTC
cdr3_aa: CASSLGRYYEQYF
d_call: .
clone_size: many
v_call: TRBV11-2
j_call: TRBJ2-7

cdr3_nt: TGTGCCAGCAGTGGTTATGGGATAAGGGGGCAAGACTATGGCTACACCTTC
cdr3_aa: CASSGYGIRGQDYGYTF
d_call: TRBD1
clone_size: many
v_call: TRBV2
j_call: TRBJ1-2

cdr3_nt: TGTGCCAGCAGCTTTACAGGGCCCGGGGAGCTGTTTTTT
cdr3_aa: CASSFTGPGELFF
d_call: .
clone_size: many
v_call: TRBV11-2
j_call: TRBJ2-2

cdr3_nt: TGCAGCGTTGAAGTCCAGCTTCGAAACACCGGGGAGCTGTTTTTT
cdr3_aa: CSVEVQLRNTGELFF
d_call: .
clone_size: many
v_call: TRBV29-1
j_call: TRBJ2-2

cdr3_nt: TGTGCCAGTAGTTCATTGCGACGGGACGGCTGGAGCTCCTACGAGCAGTACTTC
cdr3_aa: CASSSLRRDGWSSYEQYF
d_call: .
clone_size: many
v_call: TRBV19
j_call: TRBJ2-7

cdr3_nt: TGCAGTGCTAAAACAGGCGGAGGAGCCAAAAACATTCAGTACTTC
cdr3_aa: CSAKTGGGAKNIQYF
d_call: .
clone_size: .
v_call: TRBV20-1
j_call: TRBJ2-4

cdr3_nt: TGTGCCAGCAGAACCGGGCCAACAGAACCAGGGGAAAAACTGTTTTTT
cdr3_aa: CASRTGPTEPGEKLFF
d_call: .
clone_size: few
v_call: TRBV28
j_call: TRBJ1-4

cdr3_nt: TGTGCCAGCAAGCCTTTAGAGACAGGCGGTGTCGGCACAGATACGCAGTATTTT
cdr3_aa: CASKPLETGGVGTDTQYF
d_call: .
clone_size: .
v_call: TRBV28
j_call: TRBJ2-3

cdr3_nt: TGCGCCAGCAGCCGTCCGGGAGGGCTTGACGGCACAGATACGCAGTATTTT
cdr3_aa: CASSRPGGLDGTDTQYF
d_call: TRBD2
clone_size: few
v_call: TRBV5-1
j_call: TRBJ2-3

cdr3_nt: TGTGCCACCAGCAGAGACGGGACTGACTATGGCTACACCTTC
cdr3_aa: CATSRDGTDYGYTF
d_call: .
clone_size: many
v_call: TRBV15
j_call: TRBJ1-2

cdr3_nt: TGCAGTGCTAGAGAACGAGGGTCCGGGCAGTACTTC
cdr3_aa: CSARERGSGQYF
d_call: .
clone_size: .
v_call: TRBV20-1
j_call: TRBJ2-7

cdr3_nt: TGTGCTAGCTCGACAGAGAATGAAAAACTGTTTTTT
cdr3_aa: CASSTENEKLFF
d_call: .
clone_size: few
v_call: TRBV12-5
j_call: TRBJ1-4

cdr3_nt: TGTGCCAGCAGTTTAGGGGGGGAACGTCAGCCCCAGCATTTT
cdr3_aa: CASSLGGERQPQHF
d_call: .
clone_size: many
v_call: TRBV28
j_call: TRBJ1-5

cdr3_nt: TGCGCCAGCAGCACTATCGCGGATAGACAGGGGATCCATTCACCCCTCCACTTT
cdr3_aa: CASSTIADRQGIHSPLHF
d_call: TRBD1
clone_size: many
v_call: TRBV5-1
j_call: TRBJ1-6

cdr3_nt: TGCAGCGGGGTAATCCGACCCACAGATACGCAGTATTTT
cdr3_aa: CSGVIRPTDTQYF
d_call: .
clone_size: few
v_call: TRBV29-1
j_call: TRBJ2-3

cdr3_nt: TGCGCCAGCAGCTTGGCCGAGGCATCCTACGAGCAGTACTTC
cdr3_aa: CASSLAEASYEQYF
d_call: .
clone_size: .
v_call: TRBV5-1
j_call: TRBJ2-7

cdr3_nt: TGTGCCAGCTCCCGAGAAGGGGCCAACGTCCTGACTTTC
cdr3_aa: CASSREGANVLTF
d_call: .
clone_size: many
v_call: TRBV9
j_call: TRBJ2-6

cdr3_nt: TGTGCCAGTAGTGACACTCGACAGTTAAACACTGAAGCTTTCTTT
cdr3_aa: CASSDTRQLNTEAFF
d_call: .
clone_size: .
v_call: TRBV19
j_call: TRBJ1-1

cdr3_nt: TGTGCCAGCAGCCAAGTTTCTCGGGAGAGTGAGCAGTTCTTC
cdr3_aa: CASSQVSRESEQFF
d_call: .
clone_size: many
v_call: TRBV4-2
j_call: TRBJ2-1